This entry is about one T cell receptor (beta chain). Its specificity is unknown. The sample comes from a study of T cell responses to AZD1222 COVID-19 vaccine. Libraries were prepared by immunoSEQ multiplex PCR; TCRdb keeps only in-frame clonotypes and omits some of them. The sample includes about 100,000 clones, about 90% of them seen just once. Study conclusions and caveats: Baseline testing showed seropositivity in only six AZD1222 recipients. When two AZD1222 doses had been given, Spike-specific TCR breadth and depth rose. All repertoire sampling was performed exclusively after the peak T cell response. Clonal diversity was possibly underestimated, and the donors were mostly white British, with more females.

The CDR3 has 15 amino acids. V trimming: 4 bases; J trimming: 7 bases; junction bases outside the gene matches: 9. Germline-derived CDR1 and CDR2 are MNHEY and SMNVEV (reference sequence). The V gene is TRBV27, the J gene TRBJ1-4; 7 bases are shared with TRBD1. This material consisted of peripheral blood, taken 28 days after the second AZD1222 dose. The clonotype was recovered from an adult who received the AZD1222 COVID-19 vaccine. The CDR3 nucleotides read TGTGCCAGCAGTTCGAGGCGACAGGGAGGTGAAAAACTGTTTTTT. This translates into CASSSRRQGGEKLFF.